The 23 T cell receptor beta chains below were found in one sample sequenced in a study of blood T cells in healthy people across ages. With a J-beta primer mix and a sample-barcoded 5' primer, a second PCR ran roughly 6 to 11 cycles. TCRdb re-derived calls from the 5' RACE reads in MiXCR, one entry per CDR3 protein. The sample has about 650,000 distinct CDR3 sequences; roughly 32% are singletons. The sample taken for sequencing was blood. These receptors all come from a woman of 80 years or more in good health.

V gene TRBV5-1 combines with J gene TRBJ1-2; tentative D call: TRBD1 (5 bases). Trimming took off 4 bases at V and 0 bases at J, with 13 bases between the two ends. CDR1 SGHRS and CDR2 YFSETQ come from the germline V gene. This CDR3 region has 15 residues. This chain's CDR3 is CASSREGTTNYGYTF. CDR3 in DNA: TGCGCCAGCAGCCGGGAGGGGACGACTAACTATGGCTACACCTTC.

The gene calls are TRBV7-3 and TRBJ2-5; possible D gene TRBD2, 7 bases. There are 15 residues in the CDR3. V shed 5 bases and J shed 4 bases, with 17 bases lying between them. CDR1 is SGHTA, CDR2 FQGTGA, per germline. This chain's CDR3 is CASSPEGGFGETQYF. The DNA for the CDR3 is TGTGCCAGCAGCCCGGAGGGGGGGTTCGGAGAGACCCAGTACTTC.

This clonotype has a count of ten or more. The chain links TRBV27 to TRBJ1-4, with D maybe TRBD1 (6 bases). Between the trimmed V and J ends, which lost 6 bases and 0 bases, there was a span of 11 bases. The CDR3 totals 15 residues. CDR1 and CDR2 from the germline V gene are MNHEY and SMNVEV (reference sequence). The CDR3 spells CASRPQGATNEKLFF. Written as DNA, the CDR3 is TGTGCCAGCAGGCCACAGGGTGCAACTAATGAAAAACTGTTTTTT.

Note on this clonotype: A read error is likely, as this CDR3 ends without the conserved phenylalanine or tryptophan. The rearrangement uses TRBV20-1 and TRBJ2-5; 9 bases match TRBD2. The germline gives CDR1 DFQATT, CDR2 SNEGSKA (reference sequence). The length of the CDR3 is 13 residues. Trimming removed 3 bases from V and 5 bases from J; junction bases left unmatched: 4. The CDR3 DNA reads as TGCAGTGCTAGTGGGCTAGCGGGGGAGACCCAGTACCTC. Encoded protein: CSASGLAGETQYL.

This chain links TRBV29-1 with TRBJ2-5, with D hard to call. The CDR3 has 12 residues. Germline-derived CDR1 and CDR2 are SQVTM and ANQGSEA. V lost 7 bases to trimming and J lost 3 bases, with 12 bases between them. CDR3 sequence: CSALPVEETQYF. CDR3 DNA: TGCAGCGCCTTGCCAGTTGAAGAGACCCAGTACTTC.

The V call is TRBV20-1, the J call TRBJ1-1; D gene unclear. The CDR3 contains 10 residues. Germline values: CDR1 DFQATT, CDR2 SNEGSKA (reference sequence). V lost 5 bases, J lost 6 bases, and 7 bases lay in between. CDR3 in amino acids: CSALGAEAFF. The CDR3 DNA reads TGCAGTGCTCTCGGGGCTGAAGCTTTCTTT.

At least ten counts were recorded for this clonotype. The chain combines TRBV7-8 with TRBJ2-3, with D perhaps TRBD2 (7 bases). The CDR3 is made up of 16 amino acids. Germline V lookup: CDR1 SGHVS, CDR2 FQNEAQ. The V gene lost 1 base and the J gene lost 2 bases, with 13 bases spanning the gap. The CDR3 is CASSLDRGANTDTQYF. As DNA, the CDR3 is TGTGCCAGCAGCTTAGATCGGGGGGCCAACACAGATACGCAGTATTTT.

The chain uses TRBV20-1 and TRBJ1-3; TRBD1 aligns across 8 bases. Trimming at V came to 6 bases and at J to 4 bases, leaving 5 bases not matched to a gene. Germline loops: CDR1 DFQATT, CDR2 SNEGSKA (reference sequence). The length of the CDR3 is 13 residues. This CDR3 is CSAEGQEGNTIYF. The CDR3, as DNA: TGCAGTGCAGAGGGACAGGAGGGAAACACCATATATTTT.

CDR3 in amino acids: CASSQEWRPEELFF. The CDR3 DNA is TGTGCCAGCAGCCAAGAGTGGAGACCGGAGGAGCTGTTTTTT. V is TRBV4-2 and J is TRBJ2-2; D unclear. Trimming cost V 0 bases and J 10 bases, with 12 bases left between them. The CDR3 runs 14 residues. Germline CDR1 is LGHNA and CDR2 is YNFKEQ.

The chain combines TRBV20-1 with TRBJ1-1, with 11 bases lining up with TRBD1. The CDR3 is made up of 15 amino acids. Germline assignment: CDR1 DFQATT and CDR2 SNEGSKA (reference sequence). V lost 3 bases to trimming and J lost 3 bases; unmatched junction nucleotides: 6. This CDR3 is CSASGGTGGHTEAFF. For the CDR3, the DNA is TGCAGTGCTAGCGGGGGGACAGGGGGTCACACTGAAGCTTTCTTT.

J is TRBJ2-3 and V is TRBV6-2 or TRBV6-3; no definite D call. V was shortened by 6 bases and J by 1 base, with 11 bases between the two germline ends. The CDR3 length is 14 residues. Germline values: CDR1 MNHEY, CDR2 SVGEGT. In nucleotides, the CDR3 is TGTGCCAGCAGCTCCTCTTTCGGCACAGATACGCAGTATTTT. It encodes CASSSSFGTDTQYF.

Here the CDR3 DNA reads TGTGCCAGCAGCCCCCGGGGCGGGGGGGTTTGGGAGACCCAGTACTTC. This codes for CASSPRGGGVWETQYF. V is TRBV7-2 and J is TRBJ2-5; TRBD2 matches at 9 bases. The V segment lost 5 bases and the J segment 5 bases; nucleotides outside the gene matches: 12. Per the germline V gene, CDR1 is SGHTA and CDR2 is FQGNSA. CDR3 length equals 16 residues.

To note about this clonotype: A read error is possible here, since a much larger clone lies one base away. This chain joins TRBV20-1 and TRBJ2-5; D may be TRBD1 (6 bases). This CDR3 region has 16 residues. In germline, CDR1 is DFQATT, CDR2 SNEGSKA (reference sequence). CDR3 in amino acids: CSARGLQGNIGETQDF. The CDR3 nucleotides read TGCAGTGCTAGGGGTCTTCAGGGGAATATCGGAGAGACCCAGGACTTC.

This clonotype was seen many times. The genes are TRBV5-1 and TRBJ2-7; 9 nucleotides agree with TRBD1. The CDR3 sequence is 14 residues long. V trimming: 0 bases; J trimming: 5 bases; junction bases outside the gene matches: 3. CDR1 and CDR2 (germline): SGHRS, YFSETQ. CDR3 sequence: CASSLGGQGDEQYF. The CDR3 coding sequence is TGCGCCAGCAGCTTGGGGGGACAGGGTGACGAGCAGTACTTC.

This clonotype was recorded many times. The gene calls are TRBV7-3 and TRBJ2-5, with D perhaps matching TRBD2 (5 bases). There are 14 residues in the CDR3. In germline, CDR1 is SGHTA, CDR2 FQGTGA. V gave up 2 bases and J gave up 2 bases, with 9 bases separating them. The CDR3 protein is CASSLDGVQETQYF. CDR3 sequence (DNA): TGTGCCAGCAGCTTAGACGGGGTACAAGAGACCCAGTACTTC.

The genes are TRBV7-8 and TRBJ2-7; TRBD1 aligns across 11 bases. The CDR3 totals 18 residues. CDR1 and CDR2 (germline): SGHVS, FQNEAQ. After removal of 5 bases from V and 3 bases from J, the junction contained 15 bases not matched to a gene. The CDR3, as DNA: TGTGCCAGCAGCCCCCCAGGGACAGGGGGGCTCGGGGGCTACGAGCAGTACTTC. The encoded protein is CASSPPGTGGLGGYEQYF.

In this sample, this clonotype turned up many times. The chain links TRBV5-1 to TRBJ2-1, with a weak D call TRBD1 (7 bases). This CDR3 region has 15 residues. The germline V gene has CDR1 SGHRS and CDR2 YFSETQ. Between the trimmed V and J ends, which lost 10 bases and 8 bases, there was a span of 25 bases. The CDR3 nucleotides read TGCGCCTCGCAGTCTGCGGGACAGTTTATTGATGAGCAGTTCTTC. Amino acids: CASQSAGQFIDEQFF.

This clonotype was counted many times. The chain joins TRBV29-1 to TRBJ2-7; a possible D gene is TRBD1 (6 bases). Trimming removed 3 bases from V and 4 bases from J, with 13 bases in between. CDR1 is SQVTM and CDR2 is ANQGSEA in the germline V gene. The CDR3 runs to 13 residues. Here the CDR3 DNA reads TGCAGCGTTGATGGGGGCACACAGTACGAGCAGTACTTC. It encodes CSVDGGTQYEQYF.

The CDR3: CSAGGWLAGSEAQYF. In DNA, the CDR3 is TGCAGTGCTGGAGGTTGGCTAGCGGGGTCGGAGGCCCAGTACTTC. The chain recombines TRBV20-1 with TRBJ2-7; TRBD2 matches 9 bases. CDR1 and CDR2 (germline): DFQATT, SNEGSKA (reference sequence). Trimming at V came to 5 bases and at J to 10 bases, leaving 18 bases not matched to a gene. There are 15 residues in the CDR3.

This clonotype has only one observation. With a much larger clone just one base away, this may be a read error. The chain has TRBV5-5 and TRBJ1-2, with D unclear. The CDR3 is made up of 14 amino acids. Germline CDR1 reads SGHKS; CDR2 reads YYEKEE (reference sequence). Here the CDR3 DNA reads TGTGCCAGCAGACGGACGGAGAGTAACTATGGCTACATCTTC. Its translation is CASRRTESNYGYIF.

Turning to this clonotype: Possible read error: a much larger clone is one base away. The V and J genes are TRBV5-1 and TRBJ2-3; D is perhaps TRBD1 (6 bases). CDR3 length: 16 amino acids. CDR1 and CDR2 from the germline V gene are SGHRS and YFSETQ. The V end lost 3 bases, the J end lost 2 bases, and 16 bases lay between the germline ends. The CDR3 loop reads CASSCSRGTYTDTQYF. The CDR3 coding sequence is TGCGCCAGCAGCTGCTCCAGGGGAACATACACAGATACGCAGTATTTT.

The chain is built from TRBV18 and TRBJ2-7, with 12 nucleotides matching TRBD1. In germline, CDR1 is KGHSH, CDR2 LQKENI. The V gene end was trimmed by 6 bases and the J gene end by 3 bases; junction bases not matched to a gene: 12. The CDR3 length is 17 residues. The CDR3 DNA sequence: TGTGCCAGCTCTCGGGACAGGGGGCTACTTGACCTCTACGAGCAGTACTTC. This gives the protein CASSRDRGLLDLYEQYF.

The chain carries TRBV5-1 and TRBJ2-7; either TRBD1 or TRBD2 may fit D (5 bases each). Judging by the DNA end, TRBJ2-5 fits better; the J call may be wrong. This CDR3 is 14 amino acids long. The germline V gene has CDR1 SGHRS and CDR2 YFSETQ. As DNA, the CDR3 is TGCGCCAGCAGCTTAATTGGGGGAGAGGAGACCCAGTACTTC. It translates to CASSLIGGEETQYF.